The 20 T cell receptor beta chains listed next were all sequenced from one sample in a study of blood T cell repertoires in COVID-19. Measured with immunoSEQ multiplex PCR; TCRdb has only the in-frame clones, and not every one. The sample has 110,000 to 150,000 clones; 70% to 80% are singletons. Sequenced input: peripheral blood. The receptors were gathered from a woman in her seventies with COVID-19, enrolled during active disease.

This clone was seen just once. The chain has TRBV7-8 and TRBJ2-2, with a tentative D call TRBD1 (6 bases). V shed 1 base and J shed 2 bases, with 8 bases lying between them. This CDR3 spans 15 amino acids. The germline V gene has CDR1 SGHVS and CDR2 FQNEAQ. CDR3 in DNA: TGTGCCAGCAGCTTAGTCGGGACAAACACCGGGGAGCTGTTTTTT. As protein: CASSLVGTNTGELFF.

The V gene is TRBV12-3 or TRBV12-4, the J gene TRBJ2-7, with a weak D call TRBD2 (6 bases). Trimming left V 3 bases short and J 7 bases short, with 7 bases between. CDR3 length: 11 amino acids. CDR3: CASSFGGEQYF. The CDR3 nucleotides read TGTGCCAGCAGTTTTGGAGGGGAGCAGTACTTC.

V is TRBV29-1 and J is TRBJ2-7, with 8 bases that match TRBD1. The CDR3 spans 14 residues. Germline values: CDR1 SQVTM, CDR2 ANQGSEA. V trimming: 7 bases; J trimming: 0 bases; junction bases outside the gene matches: 8. The CDR3 sequence: CSAGGQASSYEQYF. For the CDR3, the DNA is TGCAGCGCCGGGGGACAGGCGAGCTCCTACGAGCAGTACTTC.

As concerns this clone: A much larger clone sits a single nucleotide away, making a read error possible. The chain uses TRBV4-2 and TRBJ2-2; D possibly corresponds to TRBD2 (7 bases). CDR1 is LGHNA, CDR2 YNFKEQ, per germline. V lost 4 bases and J lost 4, with 13 bases in between. The CDR3 runs 15 residues. This CDR3 reads CASSRGGGGTGELFF. The CDR3 DNA follows: TGTGCCAGCAGCCGGGGGGGCGGGGGCACCGGGGAGCTGTTTTTT.

This sequence joins TRBV6-1 and TRBJ1-2; no firm D call. This CDR3 has 14 residues. V dropped 0 bases and J dropped 8 bases, with 13 bases sitting between them. Germline V lookup: CDR1 MNHNS, CDR2 SASEGT. The CDR3 DNA reads as TGTGCCAGCAGTGAAGCGCGGGTCTCGATGGGCTACACCTTC. Translating it yields CASSEARVSMGYTF.

The chain is built from TRBV19 and TRBJ1-5, with 9 bases matching TRBD1. The germline CDR1 and CDR2 sequences are LNHDA and SQIVND (reference sequence). The V gene end was trimmed by 4 bases and the J gene end by 7 bases; junction bases not matched to a gene: 8. The CDR3 has 15 amino acids. CDR3 DNA sequence: TGTGCCAGTAGTAACCGGGACAGGGTCGGGCAGCCCCAGCATTTT. This codes for CASSNRDRVGQPQHF. Together with reference TRBV19 and TRBJ1-5, the CDR3 gives the full variable domain: DGGITQSPKYLFRKEGQNVTLSCEQNLNHDAMYWYRQDPGQGLRLIYYSQIVNDFQKGDIAEGYSVSREKKESFPLTVTSAQKNPTAFYLCASSNRDRVGQPQHFGDGTRLSIL.

The table lists this clone with a few counts. This rearrangement joins TRBV11-2 to TRBJ1-4; the D is unclear. Germline V lookup: CDR1 SGHAT, CDR2 FQNNGV. The CDR3 spans 12 residues. V shed 1 base and J shed 8 bases, with 5 bases lying between them. The CDR3 DNA is TGTGCCAGCAGCTTAGTCGGGGAAAAACTGTTTTTT. Amino acids: CASSLVGEKLFF.

The genes are TRBV24-1 and TRBJ2-3, with TRBD2 identical over 9 bases. This CDR3 spans 17 amino acids. CDR1 and CDR2 from the germline V gene are KGHDR and SFDVKD. V lost 8 bases, J lost 2 bases, and 13 bases stayed unmatched. Written as DNA, the CDR3 is TGTGCCACCACGCGGACTAGCGATTCCCCTTTCACAGATACGCAGTATTTT. Translation: CATTRTSDSPFTDTQYF.

This clone occurred once. The chain is built from TRBV20-1 and TRBJ2-3, with 7 bases identical to TRBD2. The CDR3 runs 16 residues. Germline V gene lookup returns CDR1 DFQATT and CDR2 SNEGSKA (reference sequence). With V trimmed by 3 bases and J by 3 bases, 12 bases remained unmatched. The CDR3 DNA is TGCAGTGCTAGTGGGGGTGCGGCGGGGGTGACAGATACGCAGTATTTT. It translates to CSASGGAAGVTDTQYF.

CDR3 nucleotides: TGTGCCAGCTTTGACCGGACAGCGCTCACCGGGGAGCTGTTTTTT. Its translation: CASFDRTALTGELFF. The V call is TRBV2, the J call TRBJ2-2; possible D gene TRBD1, 6 bases. Germline V gene sequence: CDR1 SNHLY, CDR2 FYNNEI. There are 15 residues in the CDR3. Trimming cost V 8 bases and J 4 bases, with 17 bases left between them.

The rearrangement joins TRBV6-5 to TRBJ1-5; TRBD1 aligns across 7 bases. V trimming: 8 bases; J trimming: 1 base; junction bases outside the gene matches: 2. This CDR3 region has 13 residues. The germline V gene has CDR1 MNHEY and CDR2 SVGAGI. The CDR3 sequence: CASGTDSNQPQHF. CDR3 sequence (DNA): TGTGCCAGCGGGACAGACAGCAATCAGCCCCAGCATTTT.

The sample holds one count of this clone. Other DNA sequences of this sample code for an identical CDR3. This sequence joins TRBV18 and TRBJ1-2; 8 bases are shared with TRBD1. The CDR3 extends over 13 amino acids. Germline V CDR1 and CDR2: KGHSH, LQKENI. V shed 3 bases, J shed 6 bases, and the junction held 3 bases outside the gene matches. Here the CDR3 reads CASSPDRVNGYTF. DNA of the CDR3: TGTGCCAGCTCACCGGACAGGGTTAATGGCTACACCTTC.

The chain is built from TRBV6-5 and TRBJ1-6, with a tentative D call TRBD1 (6 bases). The V end lost 6 bases, the J end lost 8 bases, and 14 bases lay between the germline ends. This CDR3 contains 14 residues. Per germline, CDR1 MNHEY and CDR2 SVGAGI. In nucleotides, the CDR3 is TGTGCCAGCAGCAGCGGACAGTTGCATTCACCCCTCCACTTT. Its protein product is CASSSGQLHSPLHF.

V is TRBV19 and J is TRBJ2-2; TRBD1 matches 8 bases. V lost 11 bases, J lost 6 bases, and 11 bases stayed unmatched. Germline V CDR1 and CDR2: LNHDA, SQIVND (reference sequence). The CDR3 loop spans 14 amino acids. As DNA, the CDR3 is TGTGCCGGGTCCCGACAGGGGACCTCCGGGGAGCTGTTTTTT. Residues: CAGSRQGTSGELFF.

DNA of the CDR3: TGTGCCAGCAGTGACCTACGACAGGGCCAAACTGAAGCTTTCTTT. Protein product: CASSDLRQGQTEAFF. The chain employs TRBV6-2 or TRBV6-3 and TRBJ1-1; 7 nucleotides align to TRBD1. The CDR3 has 15 residues. J gave up 5 bases and V 5 bases, and 11 bases lay outside the gene matches. Per the germline V gene, CDR1 is MNHEY and CDR2 is SVGEGT.

The chain uses TRBV20-1 and TRBJ2-7; the D is unclear. The germline gives CDR1 DFQATT, CDR2 SNEGSKA (reference sequence). The V end was cut by 6 bases, the J end by 4 bases, with 10 bases between. The CDR3 runs 11 residues. For the CDR3, the DNA is TGCAGTGCGCAACTAAGTTACGAGCAGTACTTC. Translation gives CSAQLSYEQYF.

The genes are TRBV5-6 and TRBJ1-2, with unresolved D. From germline, CDR1 is SGHDT and CDR2 YYEEEE. Between the trimmed V and J ends, which lost 4 bases and 8 bases, there was a span of 12 bases. There are 12 residues in the CDR3. In nucleotides, the CDR3 is TGTGCCAGCAGCCGAGGGAATAGGGGCTACACCTTC. Translation gives CASSRGNRGYTF.

The rearrangement links TRBV5-4 to TRBJ2-1, with 11 bases matching TRBD2. The CDR3 has 17 residues. Trimming at V came to 0 bases and at J to 2 bases, leaving 4 bases not matched to a gene. The V gene's germline CDR1 is SGHNT and CDR2 YYREEE (reference sequence). The CDR3 nucleotides read TGTGCCAGCAGCTTGGATAGCGGGGGGGCCCCCTACAATGAGCAGTTCTTC. Protein sequence: CASSLDSGGAPYNEQFF.

Written as DNA, the CDR3 is TGTGCCAGCAGCTTAGAGGAAGGGGTGAACACTGAAGCTTTCTTT. Translation: CASSLEEGVNTEAFF. The rearrangement uses TRBV7-8 and TRBJ1-1; possible D gene TRBD1, 5 bases. The V gene's germline CDR1 is SGHVS and CDR2 FQNEAQ. V lost 1 base to trimming and J lost 0 bases, with 9 bases between them. The CDR3 length is 15 residues.

This rearrangement joins TRBV27 to TRBJ2-5, with a weak D call TRBD2 (6 bases). The CDR3 totals 16 residues. V lost 8 bases, J lost 0 bases, and 19 bases lay in between. Germline-derived CDR1 and CDR2 are MNHEY and SMNVEV (reference sequence). CDR3 in amino acids: CASRLNRGTDQETQYF. The CDR3 region has the DNA TGTGCCAGCCGTCTTAATCGGGGGACGGACCAAGAGACCCAGTACTTC.